A selection of T cell receptor beta chains follows, all from one sample in a study of Ad26.COV2.S vaccination and SARS-CoV-2 variants. This table comes from immunoSEQ multiplex PCR, and its TCRdb copy is limited to in-frame clones, with some not included. This table holds about 680,000 clones, roughly 90% found once. Sequencing used peripheral blood, obtained in a trial of Ad26.COV2.S vaccine versus placebo. The receptors here all came from a person between 18 and 60 years old who received the Ad26.COV2.S COVID-19 vaccine or a placebo. Both conserved end residues are part of each CDR3. A D gene is named only where the DNA matches it firmly. Clone size is shown for a subset of rows, as once, few, many or a class of expanded clone.

d_call,j_call,v_call,clone_size,cdr3_aa,cdr3_nt
TRBD1,TRBJ2-5,TRBV24-1,.,CATSRDRARETQYF,TGTGCCACCAGCCGGGACAGGGCGCGAGAGACCCAGTACTTC
TRBD2,TRBJ2-1,TRBV7-7,.,CASSPGLAGHNEQFF,TGTGCTAGCAGCCCGGGACTAGCGGGTCACAATGAGCAGTTCTTC
TRBD1,TRBJ1-2,TRBV3-1/TRBV3-2,.,CASKSRGSGGYTF,TGTGCCAGCAAAAGCAGGGGGTCCGGTGGCTACACCTTC
.,TRBJ1-1,TRBV12-3/TRBV12-4,.,CASSLGRDTEAFF,TGTGCCAGCAGTTTAGGGAGGGACACTGAAGCTTTCTTT
.,TRBJ2-7,TRBV14,.,CASSPSLVGYEQYF,TGTGCCAGCAGCCCAAGTTTAGTGGGCTACGAGCAGTACTTC
TRBD1,TRBJ2-7,TRBV29-1,.,CSVEKDRGYEQYF,TGCAGCGTTGAAAAGGACAGGGGGTACGAGCAGTACTTC
.,TRBJ2-1,TRBV25-1,.,CASSDNVIYNEQFF,TGTGCCAGCAGCGACAACGTAATCTACAATGAGCAGTTCTTC
.,TRBJ2-7,TRBV5-4,.,CASSLPGQTYEQYF,TGTGCCAGCAGCTTACCGGGACAAACCTACGAGCAGTACTTC
TRBD1,TRBJ1-3,TRBV9,.,CASSGISQGSPSGNTIYF,TGTGCCAGCAGCGGTATTTCACAGGGGTCTCCCTCTGGAAACACCATATATTTT
TRBD1,TRBJ1-2,TRBV5-1,.,CASSTGTGSYGYTF,TGCGCCAGCAGCACTGGGACAGGGAGTTATGGCTACACCTTC
TRBD1,TRBJ2-6,TRBV27,.,CASKPGQGTPSGANVLTF,TGTGCCAGCAAACCCGGACAGGGGACTCCCTCTGGGGCCAACGTCCTGACTTTC
.,TRBJ2-3,TRBV18,.,CASSPGQARERGTDTQYF,TGTGCCAGCTCACCAGGACAGGCGCGGGAGCGTGGTACAGATACGCAGTATTTT
.,TRBJ1-4,TRBV3-1/TRBV3-2,.,CASSQDPGLLDEKLFF,TGTGCCAGCAGCCAAGACCCCGGGCTCTTAGATGAAAAACTGTTTTTT
.,TRBJ1-2,TRBV2,.,CASRAIRGWDYGYTF,TGTGCCAGCAGGGCCATCAGGGGCTGGGACTATGGCTACACCTTC
.,TRBJ2-1,TRBV24-1,.,CATSEASGSFYNEQFF,TGTGCCACCAGTGAAGCTTCGGGCTCCTTCTACAATGAGCAGTTCTTC
TRBD2,TRBJ2-2,TRBV30,.,CAWSVGTMNTGELFF,TGTGCCTGGAGTGTCGGGACTATGAACACCGGGGAGCTGTTTTTT
TRBD1,TRBJ1-1,TRBV25-1,once,CASSESGGMNTEAFF,TGTGCCAGCAGTGAATCAGGGGGCATGAACACTGAAGCTTTCTTT
.,TRBJ1-1,TRBV19,once,CASIRAGVGEAFF,TGTGCCAGTATCAGAGCAGGAGTGGGTGAAGCTTTCTTT
.,TRBJ2-7,TRBV28,.,CASSLAVSYEQYF,TGTGCCAGCAGTTTGGCGGTGTCCTACGAGCAGTACTTC
TRBD1,TRBJ1-2,TRBV14,.,CASSPRTGDNYGYTF,TGTGCCAGCAGCCCTCGGACAGGGGACAACTATGGCTACACCTTC
TRBD2,TRBJ2-7,TRBV10-1,.,CASSERGVRDEQYF,TGCGCCAGCTCAGAGCGGGGGGTGAGGGACGAGCAGTACTTC
TRBD2,TRBJ2-2,TRBV3-1/TRBV3-2,.,CASSQSGLANTGELFF,TGTGCCAGCAGCCAATCGGGACTAGCGAATACCGGGGAGCTGTTTTTT
.,TRBJ2-1,TRBV4-2,.,CASSQASEAYNEQFF,TGTGCCAGCAGCCAAGCTAGCGAGGCCTACAATGAGCAGTTCTTC
.,TRBJ2-1,TRBV12-3/TRBV12-4,.,CASSFLDEQFF,TGTGCCAGCAGTTTCCTGGATGAGCAGTTCTTC
.,TRBJ2-6,TRBV5-1,.,CASSLGPQTGSGANVLTF,TGCGCCAGCAGCTTGGGTCCCCAGACAGGCTCTGGGGCCAACGTCCTGACTTTC
.,TRBJ2-7,TRBV5-8,.,CASKRKGPGEQYF,TGTGCCAGCAAAAGGAAGGGCCCCGGAGAGCAGTACTTC
.,TRBJ2-7,TRBV11-2,few,CASSLLYEQYF,TGTGCCAGCAGCTTACTGTACGAGCAGTACTTC
.,TRBJ2-3,TRBV19,.,CASTSRGARTDTQYF,TGTGCCAGTACCTCCCGGGGAGCGCGCACAGATACGCAGTATTTT
.,TRBJ2-7,TRBV5-1,.,CASSSLPGVDPVYEQYF,TGCGCCAGCAGCTCTTTACCCGGAGTGGATCCTGTTTACGAGCAGTACTTC
TRBD2,TRBJ2-7,TRBV6-5,.,CASGTLAALNEQYF,TGTGCCAGCGGCACTCTAGCGGCTCTTAACGAGCAGTACTTC
.,TRBJ1-5,TRBV29-1,once,CSVEVGESNQPQHF,TGCAGCGTTGAAGTTGGTGAGAGCAATCAGCCCCAGCATTTT
.,TRBJ2-5,TRBV12-5,.,CASGLVARGETQYF,TGTGCTAGTGGTTTGGTAGCCAGGGGAGAGACCCAGTACTTC
.,TRBJ2-7,TRBV27,.,CASSPPGSLFEQYF,TGTGCCAGCAGTCCCCCAGGGTCGCTGTTCGAGCAGTACTTC
.,TRBJ1-2,TRBV30,.,CAWSRRQGDGYTF,TGTGCCTGGAGTAGGAGGCAGGGTGATGGCTACACCTTC
.,TRBJ2-7,TRBV6-5,.,CASSYSTGGGYEQYF,TGTGCCAGCAGTTACTCGACTGGGGGCGGGTACGAGCAGTACTTC
.,TRBJ1-4,TRBV19,.,CASFSFLPRELFF,TGTGCCAGTTTCTCGTTTCTCCCGCGCGAACTGTTTTTT
TRBD1,TRBJ1-4,TRBV7-2,.,CASSGRQGQEKLFF,TGTGCCAGCAGCGGACGGCAGGGACAGGAAAAACTGTTTTTT
.,TRBJ1-2,TRBV5-4,once,CASSSIDSLYGYTF,TGTGCCAGCAGCTCGATCGACAGTCTCTATGGCTACACCTTC
.,TRBJ2-1,TRBV19,.,CASSPGVGEQFF,TGTGCCAGTAGTCCAGGGGTGGGTGAGCAGTTCTTC
.,TRBJ1-1,TRBV6-6,.,CATQTYRDSNTEAFF,TGTGCCACCCAAACTTACCGGGACTCTAACACTGAAGCTTTCTTT
.,TRBJ2-6,TRBV18,.,CASSKMTASSGANVLTF,TGTGCCAGCTCAAAAATGACAGCAAGCTCTGGGGCCAACGTCCTGACTTTC
.,TRBJ1-2,TRBV7-2,.,CASSLGQDYGYTF,TGTGCCAGCAGCTTAGGACAGGACTATGGCTACACCTTC
.,TRBJ1-2,TRBV6-5,.,CASSYSAAYGYTF,TGTGCCAGCAGTTACTCCGCGGCCTATGGCTACACCTTC
TRBD1,TRBJ2-1,TRBV5-4,once,CASRRDRGLVNEQFF,TGTGCCAGCAGACGGGACAGGGGGCTTGTCAATGAGCAGTTCTTC
TRBD2,TRBJ2-3,TRBV5-1,.,CASSLSAGADTQYF,TGCGCCAGCAGCTTGTCGGCGGGAGCAGATACGCAGTATTTT
.,TRBJ1-5,TRBV28,.,CASLGGGVTNQPQHF,TGTGCCAGCTTAGGAGGGGGAGTCACCAATCAGCCCCAGCATTTT
.,TRBJ1-1,TRBV7-2,.,CASSFGTRTEAFF,TGTGCCAGCAGCTTTGGTACGAGGACTGAAGCTTTCTTT
TRBD1,TRBJ2-7,TRBV5-6,.,CASSSGGQTYEQYF,TGTGCCAGCAGCTCAGGGGGCCAAACCTACGAGCAGTACTTC
.,TRBJ2-1,TRBV19,.,CASSIVSRSNEQFF,TGTGCCAGTAGTATAGTATCCAGATCCAATGAGCAGTTCTTC
TRBD2,TRBJ2-7,TRBV19,.,CASSSGSNEQYF,TGTGCCAGTAGTAGCGGGAGCAACGAGCAGTACTTC
.,TRBJ1-5,TRBV6-5,.,CASRRRGGQPQHF,TGTGCCAGCAGGAGAAGGGGCGGACAGCCCCAGCATTTT
.,TRBJ2-1,TRBV28,.,CASGGTPYNEQFF,TGTGCCAGCGGGGGGACTCCCTACAATGAGCAGTTCTTC
.,TRBJ1-3,TRBV5-1,.,CASSRLGGPENTIYF,TGCGCCAGCAGCCGACTTGGCGGTCCTGAAAACACCATATATTTT
.,TRBJ1-1,TRBV29-1,once,CSVGWGGDTEAFF,TGCAGCGTTGGGTGGGGTGGTGACACTGAAGCTTTCTTT
.,TRBJ2-3,TRBV19,.,CASSIGTTDTQYF,TGTGCCAGTAGTATCGGAACCACAGATACGCAGTATTTT